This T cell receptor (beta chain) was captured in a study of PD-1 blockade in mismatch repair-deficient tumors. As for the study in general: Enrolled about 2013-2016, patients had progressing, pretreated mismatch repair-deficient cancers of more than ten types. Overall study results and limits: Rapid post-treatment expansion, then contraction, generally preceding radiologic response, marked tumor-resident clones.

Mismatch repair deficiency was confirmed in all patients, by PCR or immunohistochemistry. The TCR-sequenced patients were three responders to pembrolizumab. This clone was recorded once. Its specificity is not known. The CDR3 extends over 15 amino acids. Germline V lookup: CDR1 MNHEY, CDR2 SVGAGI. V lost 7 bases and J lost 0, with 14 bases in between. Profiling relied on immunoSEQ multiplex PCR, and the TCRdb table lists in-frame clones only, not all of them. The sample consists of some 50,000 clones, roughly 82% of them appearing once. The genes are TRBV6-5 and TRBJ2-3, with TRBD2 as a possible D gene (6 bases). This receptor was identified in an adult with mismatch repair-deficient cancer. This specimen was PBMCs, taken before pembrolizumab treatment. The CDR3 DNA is TGTGCCAGCAAAGGGACTTCCTCTAGCACAGATACGCAGTATTTT. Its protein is CASKGTSSSTDTQYF.